Each of the 19 T cell receptor beta chains below was sequenced from the same sample in a study of cytomegalovirus exposure and HLA in healthy donors. The primer mix had 60 Vbeta and 13 Jbeta primers. Here immunoSEQ multiplex PCR was the method, and the copy in TCRdb shows in-frame clones only, minus some. The sample comprises around 130,000 clones, approximately 78% of which are singletons, and 5.5% to 7% rests with the top ten. The sequencing sample was made of PBMCs. All receptors come from a woman between 40 and 55 years old in good health and CMV-seropositive.

This rearrangement joins TRBV11-2 to TRBJ1-1; TRBD1 matches at 8 bases. Trimming at V came to 3 bases and at J to 4 bases, leaving 1 base not matched to a gene. The CDR3 has 13 residues. CDR1 and CDR2 from the germline V gene are SGHAT and FQNNGV. CDR3: CASSFQGATEAFF. The CDR3 nucleotides read TGTGCCAGCAGCTTCCAGGGGGCCACTGAAGCTTTCTTT. Full variable domain (remainder filled in from reference TRBV11-2 and TRBJ1-1): EAGVAQSPRYKIIEKRQSVAFWCNPISGHATLYWYQQILGQGPKLLIQFQNNGVVDDSQLPKDRFSAERLKGVDSTLKIQPAKLEDSAVYLCASSFQGATEAFFGQGTRLTVV.

The chain is built from TRBV5-1 and TRBJ1-4; 7 nucleotides agree with TRBD1. The CDR3 spans 15 residues. Germline assignment: CDR1 SGHRS and CDR2 YFSETQ. The junction had 11 bases not matched to a gene; V was cut back by 7 bases and J by 5 bases. The CDR3 is CASAPGTVENEKLFF. The CDR3 nucleotides read TGCGCCAGCGCCCCCGGGACAGTCGAAAATGAAAAACTGTTTTTT.

V and J are TRBV10-3 and TRBJ2-1, with TRBD1 matching 9 bases. Germline assignment: CDR1 ENHRY and CDR2 SYGVKD. V trimming: 10 bases; J trimming: 4 bases; junction bases outside the gene matches: 8. There are 14 residues in the CDR3. This CDR3 is CATIGTGRYNEQFF. The CDR3 region has the DNA TGTGCCACTATCGGGACAGGGAGGTACAATGAGCAGTTCTTC.

J is TRBJ2-1 and V is TRBV9; 8 positions match TRBD1. Germline-derived CDR1 and CDR2 are SGDLS and YYNGEE. There are 13 residues in the CDR3. V shed 3 bases and J 9 bases; nucleotides not matched to a gene: 5. CDR3 bases: TGTGCCAGCAGCGCCGGACAGGGAGGTGAGCAGTTCTTC. It yields the protein CASSAGQGGEQFF.

V is TRBV5-1 and J is TRBJ2-5, with TRBD2 identical over 12 bases. Losses at the gene ends were 2 bases for V and 1 base for J; bases not matched to a gene: 3. CDR3 size: 16 residues. Germline CDR1 is SGHRS and CDR2 is YFSETQ. The CDR3 reads CASSFLAGGSQETQYF. CDR3 coding DNA: TGCGCCAGCAGCTTCCTAGCGGGGGGGTCCCAAGAGACCCAGTACTTC. Together with reference TRBV5-1 and TRBJ2-5, the CDR3 gives the full variable domain: KAGVTQTPRYLIKTRGQQVTLSCSPISGHRSVSWYQQTPGQGLQFLFEYFSETQRNKGNFPGRFSGRQFSNSRSEMNVSTLELGDSALYLCASSFLAGGSQETQYFGPGTRLLVL.

V and J are TRBV2 and TRBJ1-2, with 10 bases identical to TRBD1. V lost 3 bases and J lost 2; bases outside the gene matches: 3. The CDR3 length is 15 residues. Germline CDR1 SNHLY, CDR2 FYNNEI. The CDR3 DNA reads as TGTGCCAGCAGTGAGGGGACAGGGGAGAACTATGGCTACACCTTC. Translated: CASSEGTGENYGYTF.

The J gene is TRBJ2-5, the V gene TRBV27, with D possibly matching TRBD1 (6 bases). The germline V gene encodes CDR1 MNHEY and CDR2 SMNVEV (reference sequence). The V gene lost 5 bases and the J gene lost 0 bases, with 13 bases spanning the gap. The CDR3 consists of 15 residues. The DNA of the CDR3 is TGTGCCAGCAGTCTGGGGACACGAAACCAAGAGACCCAGTACTTC. Its protein is CASSLGTRNQETQYF.

The chain is built from TRBV7-8 and TRBJ2-7, with D tentatively TRBD2 (5 bases). The CDR3 extends over 15 amino acids. Germline V gene sequence: CDR1 SGHVS, CDR2 FQNEAQ. Between the trimmed V and J ends, which lost 5 bases and 2 bases, there was a span of 16 bases. The CDR3 coding sequence is TGTGCCAGCAGCCTAAGCGGAGCGGTAACCTACGAGCAGTACTTC. Protein: CASSLSGAVTYEQYF.

The rearrangement joins TRBV7-9 to TRBJ2-5, with D perhaps matching TRBD1 (5 bases). This CDR3 region has 14 residues. Per germline, CDR1 SEHNR and CDR2 FQNEAQ (reference sequence). The ends were cut back, 1 base at V and 4 bases at J, with 10 bases in the middle. The chain's CDR3 is CASSLEGWGETQYF. The DNA for the CDR3 is TGTGCCAGCAGCTTAGAGGGGTGGGGAGAGACCCAGTACTTC.

This chain links TRBV27 with TRBJ1-1, with D perhaps matching TRBD1 (6 bases). Germline CDR1 reads MNHEY; CDR2 reads SMNVEV (reference sequence). V was clipped by 3 bases and J by 0 bases, with 11 bases between them. This CDR3 is built from 15 residues. In DNA, the CDR3 is TGTGCCAGCAGTTTCCAGGGGACATTGAACACTGAAGCTTTCTTT. Encoded protein: CASSFQGTLNTEAFF.

The V call is TRBV5-6, the J call TRBJ2-1; a possible D gene is TRBD1 (6 bases). CDR3 length: 15 residues. V was shortened by 0 bases and J by 6 bases, with 13 bases between the two germline ends. Looked up from germline, CDR1 is SGHDT and CDR2 is YYEEEE. CDR3 sequence (DNA): TGTGCCAGCAGCTTGGGGACAGCCTATCGCAATGAGCAGTTCTTC. Translating it yields CASSLGTAYRNEQFF.

The chain carries TRBV5-6 and TRBJ2-5; 7 nucleotides line up with TRBD2. Germline-derived CDR1 and CDR2 are SGHDT and YYEEEE. This CDR3 spans 13 amino acids. V lost 6 bases and J lost 4; bases outside the gene matches: 6. CDR3 region: CASNWGRVETQYF. CDR3 nucleotides: TGTGCCAGCAACTGGGGGAGGGTAGAGACCCAGTACTTC.

V is TRBV5-1 and J is TRBJ2-3; D not certain. V was trimmed by 1 base and J by 14 bases, leaving 14 bases between them. The CDR3 has 12 amino acids. Germline loops: CDR1 SGHRS, CDR2 YFSETQ. The DNA of the CDR3 is TGCGCCAGCAGCTTGTCCCAGGCAGAGAGGTATTTT. The encoded protein is CASSLSQAERYF.

The chain recombines TRBV1 with TRBJ1-1; TRBD1 was called by the table and not checked on the DNA. TRBV1 is listed as a pseudogene. The CDR3 totals 13 residues. The CDR3 nucleotides are TGCACCAGCAGCCCCCCCCTTGGCAGTGAAGCTTTCTTT. Translating it yields CTSSPPLGSEAFF.

The chain employs TRBV4-1 and TRBJ1-5, with D hard to call. The germline CDR1 and CDR2 sequences are MGHRA and YSYEKL. The CDR3 has 15 amino acids. The V end was cut by 0 bases, the J end by 6 bases, with 12 bases between. The CDR3 coding sequence is TGCGCCAGCAGCCAAGATGTCACTATCGGTCAGCCCCAGCATTTT. Protein sequence: CASSQDVTIGQPQHF.

V usage is TRBV6-5 and J usage is TRBJ1-2, with 7 bases matching TRBD1. The V segment lost 4 bases and the J segment 3 bases; nucleotides outside the gene matches: 5. Germline V CDR1 and CDR2: MNHEY, SVGAGI. The CDR3 runs to 14 residues. The CDR3 loop is CASSSRTGDYGYTF. The CDR3 DNA reads TGTGCCAGCAGTTCCAGGACAGGAGACTATGGCTACACCTTC.

This rearrangement joins TRBV19 to TRBJ2-7; the match to TRBD1 covers 9 bases. CDR1 and CDR2 (germline): LNHDA, SQIVND (reference sequence). V lost 5 bases to trimming and J lost 4 bases; unmatched junction nucleotides: 6. This CDR3 has 14 residues. In DNA, the CDR3 is TGTGCCAGTAGTGTTCGACAGGGGGGTTACGAGCAGTACTTC. Translated, it gives CASSVRQGGYEQYF.

The genes are TRBV29-1 and TRBJ1-1, with D perhaps matching TRBD1 (5 bases). Trimming took 6 bases from V and 0 from J, leaving 17 bases between them. The CDR3 covers 15 residues. The germline CDR1 and CDR2 sequences are SQVTM and ANQGSEA. CDR3 coding DNA: TGCAGCGTCTCTGCCGACAGCGCAATGAACACTGAAGCTTTCTTT. Translated: CSVSADSAMNTEAFF.

The chain combines TRBV27 with TRBJ2-7; TRBD1 aligns across 8 bases. The CDR3 covers 13 residues. Germline V lookup: CDR1 MNHEY, CDR2 SMNVEV (reference sequence). The V gene end was trimmed by 6 bases and the J gene end by 2 bases; junction bases not matched to a gene: 3. This CDR3 reads CASRRTGTYEQYF. The CDR3 nucleotides read TGTGCCAGCAGAAGGACAGGGACCTACGAGCAGTACTTC.